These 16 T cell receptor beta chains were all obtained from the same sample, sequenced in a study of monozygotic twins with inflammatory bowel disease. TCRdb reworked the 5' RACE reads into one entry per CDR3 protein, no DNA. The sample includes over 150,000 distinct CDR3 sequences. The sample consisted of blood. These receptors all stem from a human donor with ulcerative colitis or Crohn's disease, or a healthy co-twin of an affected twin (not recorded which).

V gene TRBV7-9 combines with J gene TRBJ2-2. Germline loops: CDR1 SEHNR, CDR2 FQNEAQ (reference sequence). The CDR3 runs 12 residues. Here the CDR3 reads CASSLGLEELFF. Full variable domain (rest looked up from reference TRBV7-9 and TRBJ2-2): DTGVSQNPRHKITKRGQNVTFRCDPISEHNRLYWYRQTLGQGPEFLTYFQNEAQLEKSRLLSDRFSAERPKGSFSTLEIQRTEQGDSAMYLCASSLGLEELFFGEGSRLTVL.

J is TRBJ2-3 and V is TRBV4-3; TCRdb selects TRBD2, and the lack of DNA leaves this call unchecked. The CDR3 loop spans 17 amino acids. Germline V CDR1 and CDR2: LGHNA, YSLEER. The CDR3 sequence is CASSQKRASGTTDTQYF.

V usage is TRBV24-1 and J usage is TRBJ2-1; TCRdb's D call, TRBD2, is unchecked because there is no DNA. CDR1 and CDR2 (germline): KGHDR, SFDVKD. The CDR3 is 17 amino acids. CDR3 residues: CATSASGPSGQTDEQFF.

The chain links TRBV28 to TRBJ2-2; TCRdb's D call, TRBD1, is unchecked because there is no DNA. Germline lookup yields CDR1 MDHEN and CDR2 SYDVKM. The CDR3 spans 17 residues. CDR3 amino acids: CASSLFRGLFDTGELFF.

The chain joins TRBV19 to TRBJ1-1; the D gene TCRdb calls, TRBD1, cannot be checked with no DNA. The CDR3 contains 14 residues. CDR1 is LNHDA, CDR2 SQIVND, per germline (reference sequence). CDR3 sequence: CASSIGGAGTEAFF.

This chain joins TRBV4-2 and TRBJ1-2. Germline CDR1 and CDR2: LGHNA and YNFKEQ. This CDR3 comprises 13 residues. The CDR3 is CASSQVPDYGYTF.

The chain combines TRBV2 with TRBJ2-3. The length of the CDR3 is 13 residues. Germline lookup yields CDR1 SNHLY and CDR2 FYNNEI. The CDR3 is CASSGGTEATQYF.

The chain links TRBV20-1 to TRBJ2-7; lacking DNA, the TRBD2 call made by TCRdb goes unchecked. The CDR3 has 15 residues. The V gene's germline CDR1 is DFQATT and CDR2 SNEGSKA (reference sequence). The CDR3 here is CSAIGTSARSYEQYF.

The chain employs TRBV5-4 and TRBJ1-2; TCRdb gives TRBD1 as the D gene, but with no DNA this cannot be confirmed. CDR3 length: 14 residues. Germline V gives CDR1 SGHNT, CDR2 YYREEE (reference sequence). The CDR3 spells CASSTGQGFFGYTF.

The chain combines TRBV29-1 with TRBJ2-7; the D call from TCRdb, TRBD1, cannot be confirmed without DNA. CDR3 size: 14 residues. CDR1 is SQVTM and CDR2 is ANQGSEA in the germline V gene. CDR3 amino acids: CSVEVGQGVWEQYF.

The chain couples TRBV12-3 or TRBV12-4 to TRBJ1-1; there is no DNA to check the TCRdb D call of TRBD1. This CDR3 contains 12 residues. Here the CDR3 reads CASSHRDAEAFF.

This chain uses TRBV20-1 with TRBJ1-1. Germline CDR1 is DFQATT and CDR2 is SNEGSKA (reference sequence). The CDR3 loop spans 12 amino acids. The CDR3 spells CCASRVSTEAFF.

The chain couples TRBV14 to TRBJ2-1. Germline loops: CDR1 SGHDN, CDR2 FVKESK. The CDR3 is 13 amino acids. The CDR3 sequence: CASSQGGNNEQFF.

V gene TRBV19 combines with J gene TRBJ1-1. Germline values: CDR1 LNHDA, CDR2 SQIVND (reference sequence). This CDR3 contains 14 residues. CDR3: CASSAAGLNTEAFF. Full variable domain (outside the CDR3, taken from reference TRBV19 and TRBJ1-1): DGGITQSPKYLFRKEGQNVTLSCEQNLNHDAMYWYRQDPGQGLRLIYYSQIVNDFQKGDIAEGYSVSREKKESFPLTVTSAQKNPTAFYLCASSAAGLNTEAFFGQGTRLTVV.

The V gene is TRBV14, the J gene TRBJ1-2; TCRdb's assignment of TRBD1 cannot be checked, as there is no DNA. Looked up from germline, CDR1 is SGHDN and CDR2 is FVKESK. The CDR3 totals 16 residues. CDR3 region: CASSPLSGTGNYGYTF.

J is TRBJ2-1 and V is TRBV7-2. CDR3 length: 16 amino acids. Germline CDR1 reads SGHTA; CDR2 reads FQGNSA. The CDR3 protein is CASSLRGGSSYNEQFF.